This T cell receptor beta chain was found in a study of cytomegalovirus exposure and HLA in healthy donors. Repertoires were generated with immunoSEQ multiplex PCR, while TCRdb's copy carries only in-frame clones and drops some. The table lists 180,000 or so clones, around nine tenths of them singletons. V was cut by 2 bases and J by 2 bases, with 9 bases left in between. The CDR3 is 14 residues long. CDR1 and CDR2 from the germline V gene are SNHLY and FYNNEI. The sequenced material came from PBMCs. J is TRBJ2-5 and V is TRBV2; D gene ambiguous. The sequence came from a man younger than 35 in good health and CMV-seropositive. The CDR3 reads CASSESLAQETQYF. The CDR3 DNA reads as TGTGCCAGCAGTGAAAGTCTGGCTCAAGAGACCCAGTACTTC.